The 12 T cell receptor beta chains below all came from one sample that was sequenced in a study of T-cell reconstitution after alpha-beta-depleted transplantation in children. Unique molecular identifiers were used to barcode this TCRbeta library. TCRdb re-analysed the PCR reads in MiXCR, keeping a single row per CDR3 protein. The sample holds more than 150,000 distinct CDR3 sequences, roughly 14% seen once. This specimen consisted of PBMCs from the stem cell graft donor, obtained from the stem cell graft. The receptors were gathered from a human donor who donated a stem cell graft to a child with acute lymphoblastic leukemia.

In this sample, this clonotype turned up a few times. The gene calls are TRBV6-5 and TRBJ2-1; D unresolved. Looked up from germline, CDR1 is MNHEY and CDR2 is SVGAGI. V was cut by 9 bases and J by 0 bases, with 15 bases left in between. This CDR3 has 15 amino acids. This chain's CDR3 is CASQLRFSSYNEQFF. CDR3 sequence (DNA): TGTGCCAGTCAATTACGATTCTCCTCCTACAATGAGCAGTTCTTC.

The J gene is TRBJ2-1, the V gene TRBV5-1; 7 bases fit TRBD2. J lost 12 bases, V lost 2 bases, and 8 bases had no gene match. Germline values: CDR1 SGHRS, CDR2 YFSETQ. The CDR3 is 13 residues long. CDR3 protein: CASSFLAEGVQFF. The CDR3 region has the DNA TGCGCCAGCAGCTTTCTAGCGGAAGGTGTGCAGTTCTTC.

This clonotype was seen repeatedly, ten times or more. The genes are TRBV20-1 and TRBJ2-7; TRBD2 agrees at 14 bases. This CDR3 has 13 amino acids. The V segment lost 6 bases and the J segment 6 bases; nucleotides outside the gene matches: 4. In germline, CDR1 is DFQATT, CDR2 SNEGSKA (reference sequence). The CDR3 loop is CSALGLAGGEQYF. CDR3 bases: TGCAGTGCCCTCGGACTAGCGGGAGGCGAGCAGTACTTC.

Regarding this clonotype: A much bigger clone sits one base away, suggesting this may be a read error. The chain uses TRBV25-1 and TRBJ2-2, with TRBD1 matching 10 bases. Germline V lookup: CDR1 MGHDK, CDR2 SYGVNS. The CDR3 sequence is 18 residues long. J was trimmed by 4 bases and V by 7 bases; bases with no gene match: 15. DNA of the CDR3: TGTGCCAGCAAGTCCGGACAGGGGGTTTATGTCGGCACCGGGGAGCTGTTTTTT. As protein: CASKSGQGVYVGTGELFF.

A note on this clonotype: This clone may be a read error of a much larger clone one base away. This chain connects TRBV5-5 to TRBJ1-6; 7 nucleotides align to TRBD1. With V trimmed by 1 base and J by 11 bases, 15 bases remained unmatched. This CDR3 is built from 17 residues. From germline, CDR1 is SGHKS and CDR2 YYEKEE (reference sequence). CDR3 DNA: TGTGCCAGCAGCTTGTTCAGCAGCCAGGGACAGAATCCACCCCTCCACTTT. Residues: CASSLFSSQGQNPPLHF.

This clonotype was observed many times. V gene TRBV20-1 combines with J gene TRBJ2-1, with 11 bases identical to TRBD2. V was clipped by 3 bases and J by 7 bases; unmatched bases: 11. This CDR3 spans 16 amino acids. Germline values: CDR1 DFQATT, CDR2 SNEGSKA (reference sequence). The chain's CDR3 is CSARDRVSSGGNEQFF. DNA for the CDR3: TGCAGTGCTAGGGACAGGGTCTCTAGCGGGGGGAATGAGCAGTTCTTC.

This chain's CDR3 is CASSPPEGGLHNEQFF. The CDR3 DNA follows: TGTGCCAGCAGTCCCCCGGAGGGGGGCCTACACAATGAGCAGTTCTTC. The chain couples TRBV25-1 to TRBJ2-1; D tentatively fits TRBD1 or TRBD2 (6 bases each). CDR1 MGHDK and CDR2 SYGVNS come from the germline V gene. The CDR3 has 16 amino acids. The germline V and J ends were trimmed by 5 bases and 5 bases, with 19 bases remaining between them.

In this sample, this clonotype turned up many times. The CDR3 here is CSATPRDRVNEQYF. The CDR3, as DNA: TGCAGTGCTACCCCCCGGGACAGGGTAAACGAGCAGTACTTC. This rearrangement joins TRBV20-1 to TRBJ2-7; 9 nucleotides line up with TRBD1. V trimming: 4 bases; J trimming: 5 bases; junction bases outside the gene matches: 9. The germline CDR1 and CDR2 sequences are DFQATT and SNEGSKA (reference sequence). This CDR3 comprises 14 residues.

The V gene is TRBV5-1, the J gene TRBJ2-3, with 13 positions matching TRBD2. The CDR3 length is 16 residues. V lost 7 bases to trimming and J lost 3 bases; unmatched junction nucleotides: 8. CDR1 and CDR2 (germline): SGHRS, YFSETQ. The CDR3 protein is CASYGTSGRATDTQYF. DNA for the CDR3: TGCGCCAGCTATGGAACTAGCGGGAGGGCAACAGATACGCAGTATTTT.

This clonotype was seen many times. The gene calls are TRBV20-1 and TRBJ1-1, with D perhaps matching TRBD1 (6 bases). The germline V gene has CDR1 DFQATT and CDR2 SNEGSKA (reference sequence). This CDR3 is 14 amino acids long. Trimming pared 6 bases from V and 1 base from J, leaving 15 bases between. In DNA form, the CDR3 reads TGCAGTGCCGCCCGCCAGGGGTCGAACACTGAAGCTTTCTTT. It codes for CSAARQGSNTEAFF.

This clonotype was seen many times. V is TRBV3-1 and J is TRBJ2-1; 7 bases map to TRBD2. Per germline, CDR1 LGHDT and CDR2 YNNKEL (reference sequence). This CDR3 is built from 16 residues. J was trimmed by 4 bases and V by 0 bases; bases with no gene match: 6. CDR3 protein: CASSQDHGRIYNEQFF. The CDR3 DNA reads as TGTGCCAGCAGCCAAGATCACGGGAGGATATACAATGAGCAGTTCTTC.

This clonotype occurred many times. The J gene is TRBJ1-1, the V gene TRBV5-1, with a tentative D call TRBD1 (6 bases). CDR1 and CDR2 from the germline V gene are SGHRS and YFSETQ. There are 15 residues in the CDR3. V was shortened by 2 bases and J by 2 bases, with 13 bases between the two germline ends. The CDR3 spells CASSFVRQENTEAFF. CDR3 in DNA: TGCGCCAGCAGCTTTGTACGACAGGAAAACACTGAAGCTTTCTTT.